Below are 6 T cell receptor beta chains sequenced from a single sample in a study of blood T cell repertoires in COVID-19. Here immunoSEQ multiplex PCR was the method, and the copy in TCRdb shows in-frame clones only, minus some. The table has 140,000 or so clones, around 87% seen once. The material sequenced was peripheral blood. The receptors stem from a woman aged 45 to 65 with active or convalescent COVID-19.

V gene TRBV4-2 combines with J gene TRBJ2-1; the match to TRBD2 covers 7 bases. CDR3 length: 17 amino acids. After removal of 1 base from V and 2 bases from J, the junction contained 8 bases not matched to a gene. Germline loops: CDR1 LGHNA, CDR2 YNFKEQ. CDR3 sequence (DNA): TGTGCCAGCAGCCAAGCTTCTTTGGGAGGGCCCTACAATGAGCAGTTCTTC. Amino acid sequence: CASSQASLGGPYNEQFF.

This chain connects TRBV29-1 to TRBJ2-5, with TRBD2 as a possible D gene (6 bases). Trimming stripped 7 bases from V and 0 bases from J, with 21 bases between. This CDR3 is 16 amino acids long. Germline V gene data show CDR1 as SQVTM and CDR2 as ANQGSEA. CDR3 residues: CSAGGGLREHQETQYF. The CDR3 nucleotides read TGCAGCGCTGGGGGAGGTTTGAGGGAACACCAAGAGACCCAGTACTTC.

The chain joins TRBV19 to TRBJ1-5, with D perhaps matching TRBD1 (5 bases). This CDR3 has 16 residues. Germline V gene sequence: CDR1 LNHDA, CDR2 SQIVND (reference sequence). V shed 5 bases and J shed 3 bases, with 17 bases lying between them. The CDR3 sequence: CASSYSEGLPNQPQHF. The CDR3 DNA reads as TGTGCCAGTAGTTACTCCGAGGGACTTCCCAATCAGCCCCAGCATTTT.

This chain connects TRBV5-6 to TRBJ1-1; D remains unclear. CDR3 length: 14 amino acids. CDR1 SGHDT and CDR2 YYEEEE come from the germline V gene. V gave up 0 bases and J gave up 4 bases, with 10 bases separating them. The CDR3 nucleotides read TGTGCCAGCAGCTTGGCTTTCGGTGGCACTGAAGCTTTCTTT. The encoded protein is CASSLAFGGTEAFF.

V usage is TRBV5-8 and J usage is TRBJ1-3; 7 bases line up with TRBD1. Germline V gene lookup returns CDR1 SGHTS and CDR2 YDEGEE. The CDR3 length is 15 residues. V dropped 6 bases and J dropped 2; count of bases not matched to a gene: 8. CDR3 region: CASTLGGTAGNTIYF. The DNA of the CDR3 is TGTGCCAGCACCCTGGGTGGGACAGCTGGAAACACCATATATTTT. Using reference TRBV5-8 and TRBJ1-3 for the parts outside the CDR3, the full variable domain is EAGVTQSPTHLIKTRGQQATLRCSPISGHTSVYWYQQALGLGLQFLLWYDEGEERNRGNFPPRFSGRQFPNYSSELNVNALELEDSALYLCASTLGGTAGNTIYFGEGSWLTVV.

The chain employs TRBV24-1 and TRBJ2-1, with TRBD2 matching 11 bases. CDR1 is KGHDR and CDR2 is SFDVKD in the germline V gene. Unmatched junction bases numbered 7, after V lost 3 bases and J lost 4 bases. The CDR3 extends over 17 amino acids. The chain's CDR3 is CATSDTRTSGGYNEQFF. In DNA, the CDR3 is TGTGCCACCAGTGATACTCGAACTAGCGGGGGTTACAATGAGCAGTTCTTC.